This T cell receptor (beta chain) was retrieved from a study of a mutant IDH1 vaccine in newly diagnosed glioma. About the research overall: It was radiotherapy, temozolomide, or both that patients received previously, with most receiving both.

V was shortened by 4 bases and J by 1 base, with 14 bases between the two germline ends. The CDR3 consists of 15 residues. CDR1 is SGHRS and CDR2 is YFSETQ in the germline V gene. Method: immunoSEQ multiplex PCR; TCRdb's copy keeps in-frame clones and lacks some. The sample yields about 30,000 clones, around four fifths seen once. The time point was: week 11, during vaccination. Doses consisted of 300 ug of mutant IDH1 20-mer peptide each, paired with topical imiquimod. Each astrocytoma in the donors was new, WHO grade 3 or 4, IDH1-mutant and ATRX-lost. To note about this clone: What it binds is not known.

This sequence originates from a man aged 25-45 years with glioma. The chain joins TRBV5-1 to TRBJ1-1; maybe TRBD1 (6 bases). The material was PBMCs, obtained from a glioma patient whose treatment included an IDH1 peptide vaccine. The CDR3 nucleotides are TGCGCCAGCAGCCTACAGGGTACACCGAACACTGAAGCTTTCTTT. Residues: CASSLQGTPNTEAFF.